In this sample, the clone carrying this TCR beta chain turned up a few times. Its specificity is unknown. The data stem from a study of identical twins. Study results and limitations: Among monozygotic twins, out-of-frame TCR alpha sharing exceeded what models predicted. Cross-sectional statistical analysis, not tracking of the same donors, underpinned the conclusions.

This CDR3 spans 11 amino acids. The ends were cut back, 1 base at V and 14 bases at J, with 9 bases in the middle. Germline CDR1 SGHAT, CDR2 FQNNGV. Each CDR3 protein is one row after TCRdb ran MiXCR on the 5' RACE reads. Of 570,000 or so distinct CDR3 sequences listed, 9.5% to 10% are singletons. These same records also appear under a second study, on yellow fever vaccine responses in identical twins.

This chain links TRBV11-2 with TRBJ2-1; no definite D call. The receptor was isolated from a woman aged 18-29 years in good health. Specimen: PBMCs. The CDR3 DNA reads as TGTGCCAGCAGCTTAGGACGCGTTAAGTTCTTC. It yields the protein CASSLGRVKFF.